These T cell receptor beta chains were read from a single sample in a study of beta chain features in type 1 diabetes. Produced via immunoSEQ multiplex PCR; TCRdb's table is partial and in-frame only. The repertoire consists of about 130,000 clones, with about 8.7% occurring once and the leading ten covering 0.6% to 0.85%. The material sequenced was central memory CD4+ T cells from blood. Receptors were obtained from a man between 18 and 35 years old in good health. The CDR3 runs from the conserved cysteine through the conserved F or W. Each record gives: D gene, clone size, J gene, V gene, CDR3 protein, CDR3 DNA. D genes are given only for firm matches. Clone size is given for some rows only: seen once, a few or many times, or a class if the clone is expanded.

D gene: -; clone size: few; J gene: TRBJ2-7; V gene: TRBV14; CDR3 protein: CASSQERGGVGQYF; CDR3 DNA: TGTGCCAGCAGCCAAGAAAGAGGGGGTGTTGGGCAGTACTTC
D gene: -; clone size: -; J gene: TRBJ2-3; V gene: TRBV6-5; CDR3 protein: CASSSFGETDTQYF; CDR3 DNA: TGTGCCAGCAGTTCGTTCGGGGAAACAGATACGCAGTATTTT
D gene: -; clone size: few; J gene: TRBJ1-2; V gene: TRBV10-3; CDR3 protein: CAITPDRSGYTF; CDR3 DNA: TGTGCCATCACCCCCGACAGATCCGGCTACACCTTC
D gene: -; clone size: -; J gene: TRBJ1-5; V gene: TRBV29-1; CDR3 protein: CSAGVTDQPQHF; CDR3 DNA: TGCAGCGCCGGGGTGACGGATCAGCCCCAGCATTTT
D gene: TRBD1; clone size: few; J gene: TRBJ2-7; V gene: TRBV4-1; CDR3 protein: CASSQGWTGRSEQYF; CDR3 DNA: TGCGCCAGCAGCCAAGGGTGGACAGGCCGCTCCGAGCAGTACTTC
D gene: TRBD2; clone size: few; J gene: TRBJ2-3; V gene: TRBV18; CDR3 protein: CASCRLAGADTQYF; CDR3 DNA: TGTGCCAGCTGCAGACTAGCGGGGGCAGATACGCAGTATTTT
D gene: TRBD1; clone size: few; J gene: TRBJ2-1; V gene: TRBV19; CDR3 protein: CASSKPDRAGEQFF; CDR3 DNA: TGTGCCAGTAGTAAACCAGACAGGGCCGGTGAGCAGTTCTTC
D gene: TRBD2; clone size: few; J gene: TRBJ2-7; V gene: TRBV7-7; CDR3 protein: CASSPLGGSYEQYF; CDR3 DNA: TGTGCCAGCAGCCCCCTGGGAGGGAGCTACGAGCAGTACTTC
D gene: TRBD1; clone size: -; J gene: TRBJ2-7; V gene: TRBV6-5; CDR3 protein: CASSTGQASYEQYF; CDR3 DNA: TGTGCCAGCAGTACCGGACAGGCCTCCTACGAGCAGTACTTC
D gene: TRBD2; clone size: -; J gene: TRBJ2-3; V gene: TRBV7-9; CDR3 protein: CASSALAGAGTDTQYF; CDR3 DNA: TGTGCCAGCAGCGCACTAGCGGGGGCGGGAACAGATACGCAGTATTTT
D gene: -; clone size: few; J gene: TRBJ1-3; V gene: TRBV6-5; CDR3 protein: CASSYRDSGNTIYF; CDR3 DNA: TGTGCCAGCAGTTACCGGGATTCTGGAAACACCATATATTTT
D gene: -; clone size: few; J gene: TRBJ2-7; V gene: TRBV6-6; CDR3 protein: CASSRQRLEQYF; CDR3 DNA: TGTGCCAGCAGTAGACAGAGATTAGAGCAGTACTTC
D gene: TRBD2; clone size: few; J gene: TRBJ2-2; V gene: TRBV5-1; CDR3 protein: CASSPLAGGPAGELFF; CDR3 DNA: TGCGCCAGCAGCCCACTAGCGGGGGGGCCGGCCGGGGAGCTGTTTTTT
D gene: -; clone size: -; J gene: TRBJ1-1; V gene: TRBV29-1; CDR3 protein: CSVGDYMNTEAFF; CDR3 DNA: TGCAGCGTTGGAGATTACATGAACACTGAAGCTTTCTTT
D gene: TRBD1; clone size: -; J gene: TRBJ2-3; V gene: TRBV18; CDR3 protein: CASSPVGDSDTQYF; CDR3 DNA: TGTGCCAGCTCACCCGTCGGGGACAGTGATACGCAGTATTTT
D gene: TRBD1; clone size: few; J gene: TRBJ1-2; V gene: TRBV27; CDR3 protein: CASSSAGTGGEDYTF; CDR3 DNA: TGTGCCAGCAGTTCGGCCGGGACAGGGGGGGAAGACTACACCTTC
D gene: TRBD1; clone size: few; J gene: TRBJ2-2; V gene: TRBV7-2; CDR3 protein: CASSPRAGGDTGELFF; CDR3 DNA: TGTGCCAGCAGCCCCCGGGCAGGGGGCGACACCGGGGAGCTGTTTTTT
D gene: TRBD1; clone size: few; J gene: TRBJ2-5; V gene: TRBV9; CDR3 protein: CASSGRQGAHQETQYF; CDR3 DNA: TGTGCCAGCAGCGGCCGACAGGGGGCCCACCAAGAGACCCAGTACTTC
D gene: TRBD2; clone size: -; J gene: TRBJ2-1; V gene: TRBV11-3; CDR3 protein: CASSPSGVNEQFF; CDR3 DNA: TGTGCCAGCAGCCCGAGCGGGGTAAATGAGCAGTTCTTC
D gene: -; clone size: few; J gene: TRBJ2-1; V gene: TRBV4-3; CDR3 protein: CASSQVALGANPSYNEQFF; CDR3 DNA: TGCGCCAGCAGCCAAGTAGCGTTGGGGGCGAACCCCTCCTACAATGAGCAGTTCTTC
D gene: -; clone size: -; J gene: TRBJ2-3; V gene: TRBV5-1; CDR3 protein: CASSPSGTDTQYF; CDR3 DNA: TGCGCCAGCAGTCCCAGCGGCACAGATACGCAGTATTTT
D gene: TRBD2; clone size: many; J gene: TRBJ2-1; V gene: TRBV7-9; CDR3 protein: CASSPGGGWSYNEQFF; CDR3 DNA: TGTGCCAGCAGCCCCGGGGGGGGTTGGTCCTACAATGAGCAGTTCTTC
D gene: TRBD1; clone size: once; J gene: TRBJ2-7; V gene: TRBV2; CDR3 protein: CASRPQGANGREQYF; CDR3 DNA: TGTGCCAGCAGGCCCCAGGGGGCGAACGGGCGCGAGCAGTACTTC
D gene: -; clone size: few; J gene: TRBJ2-2; V gene: TRBV11-3; CDR3 protein: CASSRGLSGELFF; CDR3 DNA: TGTGCCAGCAGCAGAGGACTAAGCGGGGAGCTGTTTTTT
D gene: TRBD1; clone size: few; J gene: TRBJ2-5; V gene: TRBV6-5; CDR3 protein: CATVARGQGETQYF; CDR3 DNA: TGTGCCACCGTGGCAAGGGGGCAGGGAGAGACCCAGTACTTC
D gene: -; clone size: few; J gene: TRBJ2-7; V gene: TRBV6-1; CDR3 protein: CASMGTGAYEQYF; CDR3 DNA: TGTGCCAGCATGGGGACGGGAGCCTACGAGCAGTACTTC
D gene: TRBD1; clone size: -; J gene: TRBJ2-3; V gene: TRBV5-6; CDR3 protein: CASSPRGQGAMFTQYF; CDR3 DNA: TGTGCCAGCAGCCCTCGGGGACAGGGGGCTATGTTTACGCAGTATTTT
D gene: TRBD1; clone size: few; J gene: TRBJ1-4; V gene: TRBV30; CDR3 protein: CAWSFRDRGQEKLFF; CDR3 DNA: TGTGCCTGGAGTTTTCGGGACAGGGGGCAAGAAAAACTGTTTTTT
D gene: -; clone size: few; J gene: TRBJ2-3; V gene: TRBV19; CDR3 protein: CASSGQIPDTQYF; CDR3 DNA: TGTGCCAGTAGCGGACAGATCCCAGATACGCAGTATTTT
D gene: TRBD2; clone size: few; J gene: TRBJ2-1; V gene: TRBV5-1; CDR3 protein: CASARGGPGNEQFF; CDR3 DNA: TGCGCCAGCGCCCGCGGGGGACCAGGGAATGAGCAGTTCTTC
D gene: TRBD1; clone size: -; J gene: TRBJ2-3; V gene: TRBV18; CDR3 protein: CASSSGTGGSTDTQYF; CDR3 DNA: TGTGCCAGCTCGTCGGGGACAGGCGGCAGCACAGATACGCAGTATTTT
D gene: -; clone size: -; J gene: TRBJ2-6; V gene: TRBV6-5; CDR3 protein: CASNTRRSGANVLTF; CDR3 DNA: TGTGCCAGCAACACGAGGCGATCTGGGGCCAACGTCCTGACTTTC
D gene: -; clone size: -; J gene: TRBJ2-3; V gene: TRBV2; CDR3 protein: CASSEGRGRGTSTDTQYF; CDR3 DNA: TGTGCCAGCAGTGAGGGAAGGGGCAGGGGGACTAGCACAGATACGCAGTATTTT
D gene: -; clone size: -; J gene: TRBJ1-1; V gene: TRBV6-6; CDR3 protein: CASSYQDTEAFF; CDR3 DNA: TGTGCCAGCAGTTACCAGGACACTGAAGCTTTCTTT
D gene: -; clone size: -; J gene: TRBJ2-5; V gene: TRBV7-2; CDR3 protein: CASSSPDRNQETQYF; CDR3 DNA: TGTGCCAGCAGCTCCCCCGACAGAAACCAAGAGACCCAGTACTTC
D gene: TRBD1; clone size: few; J gene: TRBJ2-7; V gene: TRBV11-2; CDR3 protein: CASREDRGPYEQYF; CDR3 DNA: TGTGCCAGCAGAGAGGACAGGGGGCCCTACGAGCAGTACTTC
D gene: -; clone size: few; J gene: TRBJ2-7; V gene: TRBV11-2; CDR3 protein: CASSSTLSYEQYF; CDR3 DNA: TGTGCCAGCAGCTCGACACTTTCCTACGAGCAGTACTTC
D gene: -; clone size: few; J gene: TRBJ2-7; V gene: TRBV6-5; CDR3 protein: CASSYRGNEQYF; CDR3 DNA: TGTGCCAGCAGTTACCGGGGTAACGAGCAGTACTTC
D gene: -; clone size: few; J gene: TRBJ2-3; V gene: TRBV19; CDR3 protein: CASSQTDLDTQYF; CDR3 DNA: TGTGCCAGTAGTCAAACCGACTTAGATACGCAGTATTTT
D gene: TRBD1; clone size: -; J gene: TRBJ2-5; V gene: TRBV6-5; CDR3 protein: CASSTGVQTQYF; CDR3 DNA: TGTGCCAGCAGTACAGGGGTTCAGACCCAGTACTTC
D gene: -; clone size: -; J gene: TRBJ2-1; V gene: TRBV11-3; CDR3 protein: CASSLAGVSYNEQFF; CDR3 DNA: TGTGCCAGCAGCTTAGCAGGGGTGTCCTACAATGAGCAGTTCTTC
D gene: TRBD2; clone size: -; J gene: TRBJ2-3; V gene: TRBV7-2; CDR3 protein: CASSLAGGFGDTQYF; CDR3 DNA: TGTGCCAGCAGCTTAGCGGGGGGGTTCGGAGATACGCAGTATTTT
D gene: TRBD1; clone size: -; J gene: TRBJ2-5; V gene: TRBV28; CDR3 protein: CASSRQGSETQYF; CDR3 DNA: TGTGCCAGCAGCCGACAGGGTTCAGAGACCCAGTACTTC
D gene: -; clone size: -; J gene: TRBJ2-5; V gene: TRBV5-4; CDR3 protein: CASSFPRGETQYF; CDR3 DNA: TGTGCCAGCAGCTTTCCCAGGGGAGAGACCCAGTACTTC
D gene: TRBD1; clone size: few; J gene: TRBJ2-7; V gene: TRBV27; CDR3 protein: CASGRQGGYEQYF; CDR3 DNA: TGTGCCAGCGGTAGACAGGGGGGGTACGAGCAGTACTTC
D gene: -; clone size: few; J gene: TRBJ2-3; V gene: TRBV5-6; CDR3 protein: CASSGTPADTDTQYF; CDR3 DNA: TGTGCCAGCAGCGGGACACCGGCTGACACAGATACGCAGTATTTT
D gene: TRBD2; clone size: -; J gene: TRBJ2-7; V gene: TRBV7-8; CDR3 protein: CASSLVWTSGDEQYF; CDR3 DNA: TGTGCCAGCAGCTTAGTGTGGACTAGCGGGGACGAGCAGTACTTC
D gene: -; clone size: few; J gene: TRBJ1-6; V gene: TRBV12-5; CDR3 protein: CASGLVPLRRNSPLHF; CDR3 DNA: TGTGCTAGTGGTTTGGTACCCCTCCGGAGGAATTCACCCCTCCACTTT
D gene: TRBD2; clone size: -; J gene: TRBJ2-3; V gene: TRBV7-2; CDR3 protein: CASSLVAGSDTQYF; CDR3 DNA: TGTGCCAGCAGCTTAGTAGCGGGCTCAGATACGCAGTATTTT
D gene: TRBD1; clone size: few; J gene: TRBJ1-2; V gene: TRBV5-1; CDR3 protein: CASSSRTGDNYGYTF; CDR3 DNA: TGCGCCAGCAGCTCTAGGACAGGGGATAACTATGGCTACACCTTC
D gene: TRBD2; clone size: -; J gene: TRBJ2-7; V gene: TRBV9; CDR3 protein: CASTREGSYGEQYF; CDR3 DNA: TGTGCCAGCACCCGGGAGGGGTCTTACGGCGAGCAGTACTTC